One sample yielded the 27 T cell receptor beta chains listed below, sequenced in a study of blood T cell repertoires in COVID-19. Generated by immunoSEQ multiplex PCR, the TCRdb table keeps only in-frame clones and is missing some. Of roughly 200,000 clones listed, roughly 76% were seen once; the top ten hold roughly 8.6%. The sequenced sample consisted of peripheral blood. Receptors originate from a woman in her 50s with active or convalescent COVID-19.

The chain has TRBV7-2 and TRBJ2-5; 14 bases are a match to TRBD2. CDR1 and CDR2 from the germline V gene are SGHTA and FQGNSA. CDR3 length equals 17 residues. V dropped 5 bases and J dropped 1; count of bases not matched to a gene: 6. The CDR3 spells CASSRGTSGSPQETQYF. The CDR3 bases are TGTGCCAGCAGCCGTGGGACTAGCGGGAGCCCCCAAGAGACCCAGTACTTC.

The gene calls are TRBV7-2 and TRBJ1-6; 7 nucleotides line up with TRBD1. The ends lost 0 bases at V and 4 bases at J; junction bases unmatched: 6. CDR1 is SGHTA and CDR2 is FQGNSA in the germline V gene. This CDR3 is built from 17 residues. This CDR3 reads CASSLAGTDLYNSPLHF. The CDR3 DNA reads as TGTGCCAGCAGCTTAGCGGGGACAGATCTTTATAATTCACCCCTCCACTTT.

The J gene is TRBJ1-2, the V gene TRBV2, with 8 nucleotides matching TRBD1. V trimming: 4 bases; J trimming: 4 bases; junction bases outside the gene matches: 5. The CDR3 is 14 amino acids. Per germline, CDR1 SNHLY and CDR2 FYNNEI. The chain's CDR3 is CASSGQGAGYGYTF. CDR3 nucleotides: TGTGCCAGCAGTGGTCAGGGGGCCGGCTATGGCTACACCTTC.

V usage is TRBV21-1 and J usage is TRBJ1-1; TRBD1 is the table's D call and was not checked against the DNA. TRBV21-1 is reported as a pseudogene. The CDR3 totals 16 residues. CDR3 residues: CASSGDRGVGNTEAFF. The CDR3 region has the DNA TGTGCCAGCAGCGGGGACAGGGGAGTCGGCAACACTGAAGCTTTCTTT.

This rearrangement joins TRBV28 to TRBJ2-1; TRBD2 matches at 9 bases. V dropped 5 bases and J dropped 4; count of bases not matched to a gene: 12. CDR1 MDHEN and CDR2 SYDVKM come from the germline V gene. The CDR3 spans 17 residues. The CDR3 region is CASSVGVAGVRYNEQFF. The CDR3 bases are TGTGCCAGCAGTGTGGGGGTAGCGGGAGTACGGTACAATGAGCAGTTCTTC.

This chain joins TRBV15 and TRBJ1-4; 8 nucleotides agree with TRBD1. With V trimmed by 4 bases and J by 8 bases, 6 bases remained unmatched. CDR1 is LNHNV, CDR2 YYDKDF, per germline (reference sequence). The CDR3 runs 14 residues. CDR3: CATSIPTGVEKLFF. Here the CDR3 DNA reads TGTGCCACCAGCATTCCGACAGGGGTCGAAAAACTGTTTTTT.

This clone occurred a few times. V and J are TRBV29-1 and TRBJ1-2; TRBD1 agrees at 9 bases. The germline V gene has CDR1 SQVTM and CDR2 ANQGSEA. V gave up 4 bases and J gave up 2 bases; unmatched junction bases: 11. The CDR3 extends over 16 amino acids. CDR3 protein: CSVGRGTGLPNYGYTF. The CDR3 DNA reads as TGCAGCGTTGGTCGAGGGACAGGGCTTCCCAACTATGGCTACACCTTC.

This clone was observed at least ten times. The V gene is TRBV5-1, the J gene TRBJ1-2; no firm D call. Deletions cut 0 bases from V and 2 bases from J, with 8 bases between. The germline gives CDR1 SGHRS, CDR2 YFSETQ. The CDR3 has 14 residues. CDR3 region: CASSLGPLNYGYTF. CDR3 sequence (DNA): TGCGCCAGCAGCTTGGGTCCGTTGAACTATGGCTACACCTTC.

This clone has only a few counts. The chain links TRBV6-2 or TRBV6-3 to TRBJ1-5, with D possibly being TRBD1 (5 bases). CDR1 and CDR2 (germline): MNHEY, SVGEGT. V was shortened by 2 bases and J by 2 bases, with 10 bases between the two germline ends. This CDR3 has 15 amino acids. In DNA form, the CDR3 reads TGTGCCAGCAGTTACGGGGCCCTGGGCAATCAGCCCCAGCATTTT. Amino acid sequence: CASSYGALGNQPQHF.

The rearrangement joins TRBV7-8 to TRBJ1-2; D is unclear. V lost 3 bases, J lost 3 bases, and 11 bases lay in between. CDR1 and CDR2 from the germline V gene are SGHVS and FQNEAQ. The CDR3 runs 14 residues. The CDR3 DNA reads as TGTGCCAGCAGCTTCAGCTCCGGAGACTATGGCTACACCTTC. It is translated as CASSFSSGDYGYTF.

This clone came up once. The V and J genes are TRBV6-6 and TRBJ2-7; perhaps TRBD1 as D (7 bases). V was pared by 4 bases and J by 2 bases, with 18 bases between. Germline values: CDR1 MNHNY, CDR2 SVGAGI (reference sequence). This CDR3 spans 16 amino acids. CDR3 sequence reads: CASSSHRGRGAYEQYF. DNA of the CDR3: TGTGCCAGCAGTTCCCACAGGGGAAGGGGGGCCTACGAGCAGTACTTC.

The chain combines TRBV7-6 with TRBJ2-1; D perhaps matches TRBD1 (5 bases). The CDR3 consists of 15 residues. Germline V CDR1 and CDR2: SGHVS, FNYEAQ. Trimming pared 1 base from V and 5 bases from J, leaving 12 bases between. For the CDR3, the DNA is TGTGCCAGCAGCTTAGGTGATGAAGGGGACAATGAGCAGTTCTTC. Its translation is CASSLGDEGDNEQFF.

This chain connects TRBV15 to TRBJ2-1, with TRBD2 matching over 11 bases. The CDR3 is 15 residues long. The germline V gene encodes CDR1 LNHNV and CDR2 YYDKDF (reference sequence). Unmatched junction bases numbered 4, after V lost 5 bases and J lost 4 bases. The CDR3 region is CATSGGTSGYNEQFF. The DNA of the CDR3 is TGTGCCACCAGCGGAGGGACTAGCGGATACAATGAGCAGTTCTTC.

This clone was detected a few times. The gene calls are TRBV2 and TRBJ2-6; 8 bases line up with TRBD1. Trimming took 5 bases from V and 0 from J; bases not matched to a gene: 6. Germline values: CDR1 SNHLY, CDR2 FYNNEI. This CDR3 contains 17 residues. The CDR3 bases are TGTGCCAGCAGTTCCGGGACAGGCCGCTCTGGGGCCAACGTCCTGACTTTC. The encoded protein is CASSSGTGRSGANVLTF. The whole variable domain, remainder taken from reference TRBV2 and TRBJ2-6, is EPEVTQTPSHQVTQMGQEVILRCVPISNHLYFYWYRQILGQKVEFLVSFYNNEISEKSEIFDDQFSVERPDGSNFTLKIRSTKLEDSAMYFCASSSGTGRSGANVLTFGAGSRLTVL.

This chain's CDR3 is CASSLTGTGSIDQYF. As DNA, the CDR3 is TGTGCCAGCAGCCTTACCGGGACAGGTTCGATCGACCAGTACTTC. The chain combines TRBV6-2 or TRBV6-3 with TRBJ2-5; 8 nucleotides match TRBD1. Germline CDR1 and CDR2: MNHEY and SVGEGT. CDR3 size: 15 residues. The junction had 16 bases not matched to a gene; V was cut back by 6 bases and J by 10 bases.

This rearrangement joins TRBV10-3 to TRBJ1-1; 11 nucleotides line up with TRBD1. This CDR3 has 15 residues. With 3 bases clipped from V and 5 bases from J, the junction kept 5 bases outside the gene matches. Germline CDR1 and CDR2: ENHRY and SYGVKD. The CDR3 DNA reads TGTGCCATCAGTGACGATGGACAGGGGGCTACTGAAGCTTTCTTT. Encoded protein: CAISDDGQGATEAFF.

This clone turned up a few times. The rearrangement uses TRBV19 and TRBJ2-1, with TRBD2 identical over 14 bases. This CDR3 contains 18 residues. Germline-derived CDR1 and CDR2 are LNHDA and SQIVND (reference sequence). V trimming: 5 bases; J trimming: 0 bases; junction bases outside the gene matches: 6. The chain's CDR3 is CASSFGLAGGGSYNEQFF. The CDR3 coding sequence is TGTGCCAGTAGTTTTGGACTAGCGGGAGGAGGCTCCTACAATGAGCAGTTCTTC.

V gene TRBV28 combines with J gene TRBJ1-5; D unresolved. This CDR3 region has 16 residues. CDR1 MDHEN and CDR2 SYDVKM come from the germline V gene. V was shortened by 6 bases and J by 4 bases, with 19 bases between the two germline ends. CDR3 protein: CASRSKSPGGNQPQHF. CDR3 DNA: TGTGCCAGCAGAAGTAAAAGCCCCGGAGGAAATCAGCCCCAGCATTTT.

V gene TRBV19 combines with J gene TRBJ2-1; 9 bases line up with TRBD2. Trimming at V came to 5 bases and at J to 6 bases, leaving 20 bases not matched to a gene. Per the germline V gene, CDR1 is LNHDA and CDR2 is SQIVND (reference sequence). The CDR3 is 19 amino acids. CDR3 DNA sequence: TGTGCCAGTAGTCCGCTTGGGAGCGGGAGGCATCCTAGGGCCAATGAGCAGTTCTTC. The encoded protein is CASSPLGSGRHPRANEQFF.

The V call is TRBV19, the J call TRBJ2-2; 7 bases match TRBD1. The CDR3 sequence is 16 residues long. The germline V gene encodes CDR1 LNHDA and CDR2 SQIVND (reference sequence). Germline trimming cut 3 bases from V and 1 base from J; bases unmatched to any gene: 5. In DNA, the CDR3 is TGTGCCAGTAGTATCCCCGGGACAGAGAACACCGGGGAGCTGTTTTTT. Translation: CASSIPGTENTGELFF.

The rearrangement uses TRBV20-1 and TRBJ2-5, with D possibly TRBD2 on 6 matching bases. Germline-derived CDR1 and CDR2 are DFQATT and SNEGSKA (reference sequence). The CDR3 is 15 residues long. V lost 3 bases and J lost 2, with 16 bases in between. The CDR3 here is CSASFRGGKQETQYF. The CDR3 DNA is TGCAGTGCTAGTTTTCGGGGAGGTAAACAAGAGACCCAGTACTTC.

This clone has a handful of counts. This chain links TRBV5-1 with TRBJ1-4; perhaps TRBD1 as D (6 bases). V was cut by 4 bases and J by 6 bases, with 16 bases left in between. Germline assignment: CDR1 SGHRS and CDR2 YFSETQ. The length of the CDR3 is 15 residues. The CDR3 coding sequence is TGCGCCAGCAGCGTCGTCGGCAGGGGAGATGAAAAACTGTTTTTT. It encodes CASSVVGRGDEKLFF. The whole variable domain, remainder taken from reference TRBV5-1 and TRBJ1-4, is KAGVTQTPRYLIKTRGQQVTLSCSPISGHRSVSWYQQTPGQGLQFLFEYFSETQRNKGNFPGRFSGRQFSNSRSEMNVSTLELGDSALYLCASSVVGRGDEKLFFGSGTQLSVL.

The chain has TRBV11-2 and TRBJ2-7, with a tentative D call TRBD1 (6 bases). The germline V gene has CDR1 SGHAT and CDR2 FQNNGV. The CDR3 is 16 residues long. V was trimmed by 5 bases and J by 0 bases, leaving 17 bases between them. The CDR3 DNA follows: TGTGCCAGCAGCCCTACCGGGACACCTAGCTCCTACGAGCAGTACTTC. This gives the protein CASSPTGTPSSYEQYF.

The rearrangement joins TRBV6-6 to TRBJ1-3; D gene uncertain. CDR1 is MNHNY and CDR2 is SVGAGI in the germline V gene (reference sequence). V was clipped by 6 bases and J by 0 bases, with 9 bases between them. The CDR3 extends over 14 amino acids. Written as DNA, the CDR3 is TGTGCCAGCAGCAATAGTAACTCTGGAAACACCATATATTTT. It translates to CASSNSNSGNTIYF.

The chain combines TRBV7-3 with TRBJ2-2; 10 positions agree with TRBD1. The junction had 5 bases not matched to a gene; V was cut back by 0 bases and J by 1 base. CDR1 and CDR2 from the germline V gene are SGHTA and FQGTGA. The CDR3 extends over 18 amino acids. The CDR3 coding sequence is TGTGCCAGCAGCTTAACGGGGGACAGGGGCCAGAACACCGGGGAGCTGTTTTTT. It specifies CASSLTGDRGQNTGELFF.

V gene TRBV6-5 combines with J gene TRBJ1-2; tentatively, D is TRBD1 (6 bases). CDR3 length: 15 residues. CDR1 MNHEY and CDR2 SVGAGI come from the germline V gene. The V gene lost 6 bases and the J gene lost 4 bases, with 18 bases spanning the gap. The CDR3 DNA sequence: TGTGCCAGCAGCCCAGGGGTCCGACTTTCCTATGGCTACACCTTC. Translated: CASSPGVRLSYGYTF.

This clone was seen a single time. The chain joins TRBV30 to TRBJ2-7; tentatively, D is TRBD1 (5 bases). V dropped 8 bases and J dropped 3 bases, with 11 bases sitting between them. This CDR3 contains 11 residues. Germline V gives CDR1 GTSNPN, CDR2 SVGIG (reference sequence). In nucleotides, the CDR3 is TGTGCCCTGGACACGATCTACGAGCAGTACTTC. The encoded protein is CALDTIYEQYF.